This T cell receptor (beta chain) was observed in a study of cytomegalovirus exposure and HLA in healthy donors (dated by TCRdb to between 2016 and 2019). Regarding the study in general: An earlier analysis of under 600 of the donors reported more than 250 Gb of sequence data and some 120 million unique TCR beta sequences from about 179 million T cells. Several DR-DQ haplotypes were handled as single units for association and clustering because linkage in the cohort was strong. Alongside the repertoire data, information on donor age, sex, ethnicity and CMV serostatus was compiled. Of the 300 to 500 genotyped donors, 65% to 90% were placed in the genetic ancestry cluster associated with self-reported Caucasian donors. An early release that covered 500 to 800 HLA-typed donors contained approximately 290 gigabases of sequencing data and tens of millions of unique TCR sequences. In an earlier analysis of around 540 of the donors, high-throughput TCR beta sequencing was used to judge whether each TCR beta V gene segment behaved as functional or pseudogenic. Every repertoire in the discovery cohort had been generated on one and the same sequencing platform. The study aimed to test whether cataloging public T cell receptors could reveal signatures of past pathogen exposure. The number of donors typed differed by locus, with about 629-630 for A, B, C, DRB1 and DQB1, roughly 520 for DQA1, 606 for DPA1, and roughly 450 for DPB1. Genome-wide SNP genotypes for about 65% of the roughly 700 donors were used in a later genetic analysis, which treated that subset as a discovery cohort. Among around 400 genotyped donors of the cohort, an average of around 240,000 unique TCR beta nucleotide sequences were sequenced per donor, about a sixth of them non-productive. A separate validation cohort of over a hundred different subjects was used in addition to the approximately 700-subject first cohort. To predict cytomegalovirus infection status, the study brought together high-throughput TCR immunosequencing, statistical association of individual TCRs with disease status, and machine learning. Rather than using new phenotypic data, the later analysis identified candidate immune exposures from TCR beta sequences and from how often those sequences occurred across donors. The study used immunosequencing to profile the T cell repertoires of 666 subjects and linked those repertoires to cytomegalovirus serostatus. A later analysis re-analyzed previously published TCR beta repertoires from 660 or so donors and added high-resolution HLA genotyping to study TCR occurrence patterns. HLA typing covered class I and class II loci at four-digit resolution. Study-level results and caveats: For the cohort, immune exposure information was limited to CMV serostatus. V-gene and J-gene trimming of TCR beta chains was associated with a missense DCLRE1C variant in a later genetic analysis, and the association was replicated in an independent cohort. A later analysis found that HLA-associated TCR beta chains were more clonally expanded and had lower generation probabilities than equally common non-associated chains. A further reported finding was that TCR beta sequences accurately predicted the HLA-A and HLA-B alleles for most subjects in the first cohort. In a later analysis, several top co-occurrence clusters were reported to appear linked to parvovirus B19, influenza, CMV and Epstein-Barr virus. Some IMGT-functional V segments, including TRBV6-2 and TRBV6-3, could not be distinguished by the 87-base-pair reads and were therefore excluded. A group of highly shared sequence variants was considered likely to be a technical artifact of the sequencing pipeline. Assigning TCR associations to individual alleles was difficult when HLA alleles, especially DR and DQ, strongly co-occurred. At a false discovery rate of 0.05, a later analysis linked roughly 17,000 TCR beta sequences to specific HLA alleles. In the study, some 180 TCR beta chains were listed as associated with cytomegalovirus. Linkage disequilibrium might explain the correlated functional status among segregating V segments, but an unknown experimental factor could not be excluded. Because some donors lacked HLA typing at each locus, the association tests relied only on the typed subset. A later analysis found that TCR association rates varied across HLA loci, with DRB1 alleles showing the most associated TCRs and HLA-C alleles the fewest. The authors suggested that the approach could potentially be generalized to other disease states and immunological phenotypes. Roughly 17 rarely observed V segments, including chromosome 9 orphons, were excluded from the earlier analysis of just under 600 of the donors because counts were too low. According to a later genetic analysis, donors in an Asian-associated ancestry cluster had fewer N-insertions in productive TCRs than the approximately 700-donor mean. The presence/absence analyses assumed that sequencing depth was roughly uniform across donors, and that assumption may not be true. While some public TCRs were present in many individuals, most TCR sequences turned up only very rarely across donors. Most CMV-associated TCR beta chains appeared to be HLA-restricted in a later analysis, and the HLA associations seemed to be driven largely by CMV exposure. An earlier analysis of some 560 of the donors showed that most TCR beta V segments appeared in productive rearrangements either about 87% or about 30% of the time, which broadly matched IMGT annotations. In vitro tests confirmed that three of the cytomegalovirus-associated TCR beta chains recognize cytomegalovirus antigens. In this cohort, only TCR beta chains were sequenced, and detectable features were limited by the absence of alpha or paired-chain data. Cytomegalovirus status was reported to be diagnosed by the classifier with high specificity and sensitivity in both the original and validation cohorts.

Library creation used the immunoSEQ multiplex PCR assay. The multiplex PCR relied on a mix of 60 forward primers for TCR Vbeta segments and 13 reverse primers for TCR Jbeta segments. A multiplex PCR assay on genomic DNA amplified the CDR3 region of rearranged TCR beta genes. On the Illumina HiSeq System, the amplified TCR beta libraries were sequenced as 87-base-pair reads. Concerning the study's data processing: A later analysis tallied tens of millions of unique TCR beta chains across the 600 to 700 repertoires, and about 12 million of those chains were shared by two or more donors. Raw reads were error-corrected and collapsed into unique sequences by a nearest-neighbor algorithm in which closely related sequences were merged to remove PCR and sequencing errors. To assign V, D and J gene segments, CDR3 sequences were aligned to IMGT reference sequences. For a sequence to be retained, a match of at least six nucleotides to both a V gene segment and a J gene segment was required. Rearrangements were classified as productive when the CDR3 lacked stop codons and remained in frame with V and J, and all other rearrangements were classified as non-productive. CDR3 was defined according to IMGT convention as the region running from the second conserved V-encoded cysteine to the conserved J-encoded phenylalanine. The earlier analysis of around 640 of the donors excluded sequences that lacked an unambiguous match to a single V gene segment. In an earlier analysis of 450 to 750 of the donors, a V segment was called functional when productive rearrangements were above 56.7%, and segregating when the standard deviation between donors exceeded 5%. A statistical classification framework was developed to diagnose cytomegalovirus status using the catalog of TCR beta chain sequences. In a later analysis, V and J genes were assigned by comparing TCR nucleotide sequences against IMGT/GENE-DB human TR gene sequences. In a later analysis, CDR3 sequences and most-parsimonious VDJ recombination scenarios were assigned using the TCRdist pipeline. In a later analysis, every TCR beta chain was defined by the combination of its CDR3 amino acid sequence and its V-gene family, and reads without a unique V-gene family were dropped. To address suspected cross-contamination and a sequencing artifact, a later analysis removed a few hundred highly shared, low-generation-probability nucleotide sequences. In a later analysis, a clonal expansion index was calculated for each public chain from normalized within-repertoire ranks of inferred template counts. A later analysis computed generation probabilities with a VDJ recombination model fitted to out-of-frame rearrangements, and checked the results against IGoR. In a later analysis, TCR-TCR, TCR-HLA and TCR-CMV co-occurrence was scored with hypergeometric tests, and a repertoire-size bias correction was applied to TCR pairs. False discovery rates were estimated in a later analysis by permuting HLA or CMV assignments 20 times. In a later analysis, co-occurring TCRs were grouped using DBSCAN, and TCRdist sequence similarity was added for clustering within HLA-allele-positive subsets. Repertoires with fewer than 30,000 or more than 120,000 public chains, plus five repertoires with anomalous nucleotide sharing, were excluded from co-occurrence clustering. Drawn from immuneACCESS, this table holds only the in-frame rearrangements with V and J called that TCRdb kept. Clones are partly lost; checked studies trace under half to an unresolved V gene and leave the rest unexplained. Clone size and V and J calls were adopted from that table, with D and trimming inferred from the DNA. Recorded for this sample are about 52,000 clones; 55% to 85% of them occurred a single time. The ten largest make up around 8.4% of the sample.

Reading from cysteine to phenylalanine, the CDR3 counts 13 amino acids. The kept DNA is CDR3 alone, 39 bases in frame from the first base. Germline trimming amounts to 5 bases on V and 6 bases on J, with 4 as the count of junction bases outside the gene matches. CDR1 is given as WSHSY and CDR2 as SAAADI, both from the germline V gene. A remark on this clone: The antigen it recognizes is unknown. The record has no base qualities; no much larger clone is one base away.

The cohort consisted of hundreds of healthy bone marrow donors. At the time of sampling, every cohort member was nominally healthy, though immune exposures that went unrecorded were likely present. The donor was CMV seronegative and was included in the group of several hundred seronegative cohort members. A peripheral blood sample was provided by each donor, and peripheral blood mononuclear cells were used for TCR beta sequencing. The Qiagen DNeasy Blood Extraction Kit was used to extract genomic DNA from the blood cell samples. This receptor chain uses TRBV10-2 and TRBJ2-7; 10 of the junction bases match TRBD1. The receptor's source is a woman aged 50 to 60 in good health and CMV-seronegative. Sequencing was performed on PBMCs. The encoded CDR3 is CASSMGQGSEQYF. At the DNA level, the sequence is TGCGCCAGCAGTATGGGACAGGGGTCCGAGCAGTACTTC.